The 30 T cell receptor beta chains below all came from one sample that was sequenced in a study of T cells in women clearing cervical HPV infection. The repertoire was sequenced with immunoSEQ multiplex PCR; TCRdb's copy has only in-frame clones and lacks some. The sample table includes roughly 30,000 clones. The material sequenced was blood buffy coat. All receptors derive from a woman between 18 and 70 years old with a cervical HPV16 infection that either progressed to CIN3+ or cleared (not recorded which).

With respect to this clone: The read finishes 3 residues shy of the CDR3 end, and the germline J gene is used to complete it. The chain links TRBV7-2 to TRBJ2-7, with TRBD2 matching over 7 bases. The CDR3 spans 12 residues. The J segment lost 3 bases and the V segment lost 10 bases, leaving 6 bases of the junction unmatched. Germline CDR1 and CDR2: SGHTA and FQGNSA. CDR3 amino acids: CATGGTRYEQYF. The sequenced CDR3 bases are TGTGCCACCGGGGGGACTCGCTACGAG.

About this clone itself: The read ends 3 residues early relative to the CDR3; the germline J gene fills the gap. The V call is TRBV18, the J call TRBJ2-7, with 16 bases identical to TRBD2. J gave up 0 bases and V 6 bases, and 5 bases lay outside the gene matches. This CDR3 is built from 17 residues. Germline assignment: CDR1 KGHSH and CDR2 LQKENI. CDR3 bases read: TGTGCCAGCTCCCGCGGGACTAGCGGGGGGGCCTCCTACGAG. Translating it yields CASSRGTSGGASYE. The complete CDR3 reads CASSRGTSGGASYEQYF.

With respect to this clone: At one end, the junction sequence differs from germline, possibly due to a read error. The read gets to within 3 residues of the CDR3 end, and the germline J gene fills in the rest. Distinct nucleotide sequences in the sample also encode this CDR3. The chain carries TRBV18 and TRBJ1-3; 7 positions agree with TRBD1. The CDR3 runs 17 residues. Per the germline V gene, CDR1 is KGHSH and CDR2 is LQKENI. The sequenced CDR3 bases are TGTGCCAGCTCACCAGCCCGAGGGGGCCTCTCTGGAAACACA. Amino acid sequence: CASSPARGGLSGNT. The entire CDR3 reads CASSPARGGLSGNTIYF.

To note about this clone: The read is 3 residues too short to cover the CDR3 end, so that end is filled in from the germline J gene. The chain carries TRBV7-3 and TRBJ2-3; 16 bases match TRBD2. J gave up 6 bases and V 5 bases, and 5 bases lay outside the gene matches. This CDR3 is built from 16 residues. Germline V gene lookup returns CDR1 SGHTA and CDR2 FQGTGA. The CDR3 sequence is CASSPGTSGGVDTQYF. Partial CDR3 DNA: TGTGCCAGCAGCCCCGGGACTAGCGGGGGGGTGGATACG.

In the case of this clone: Read data end 3 residues before the CDR3 end; the end is taken from the germline J gene. The chain is built from TRBV20-1 and TRBJ1-4; 8 nucleotides match TRBD1. CDR1 is DFQATT and CDR2 is SNEGSKA in the germline V gene (reference sequence). The CDR3 is made up of 15 amino acids. The CDR3 bases that were read are TGCAGTGCTAGAGTAGGGACAGGCTATGATTCACCA. Protein product: CSARVGTGYDSP. The full CDR3 reads CSARVGTGYDSPLFF.

Comment on this clone: The read terminates 3 residues before the CDR3 end, so the remaining end is supplied by the germline J gene. The chain has TRBV30 and TRBJ2-2; the D is unclear. This CDR3 has 16 residues. Germline V gene data show CDR1 as GTSNPN and CDR2 as SVGIG (reference sequence). Trimming removed 0 bases at V and 0 bases at J, with 11 bases between. CDR3 DNA, as far as it was read: TGTGCCTGGAGTGTGAGGTCCTTGGCGAACACCGGGGAG. Translating gives CAWSVRSLANTGE. The whole CDR3 sequence is CAWSVRSLANTGELFF.

A remark on this clone: The CDR3 end is not reached by the read, which stops 3 residues before it; the germline J gene fills it in. V gene TRBV10-2 combines with J gene TRBJ2-3; TRBD2 matches at 14 bases. Unmatched junction bases numbered 2, after V lost 6 bases and J lost 3 bases. This CDR3 region has 15 residues. Germline assignment: CDR1 WSHSY and CDR2 SAAADI. The DNA read from the CDR3 is TGCGCCAGCAGGTGGACTAGCGGGGGGACAGATACG. Amino acid sequence: CASRWTSGGTDT. The complete CDR3 protein is CASRWTSGGTDTQYF.

A word on this clone: Read coverage stops 3 residues before the CDR3 terminus; the germline J gene supplies the remainder. The chain recombines TRBV10-3 with TRBJ1-1, with 8 bases identical to TRBD1. The J segment lost 4 bases and the V segment lost 7 bases, leaving 11 bases of the junction unmatched. The germline CDR1 and CDR2 sequences are ENHRY and SYGVKD. This CDR3 has 15 amino acids. CDR3 protein: CAITAQTGVSTEAFF. The CDR3 bases that were read are TGTGCCATCACCGCCCAGACAGGGGTTAGCACTGAA.

About this clone itself: The read terminates 3 residues before the CDR3 end, so the remaining end is supplied by the germline J gene. V and J are TRBV2 and TRBJ2-6; a weak D match, TRBD1 (6 bases). Germline V lookup: CDR1 SNHLY, CDR2 FYNNEI. The CDR3 is 16 amino acids. V was pared by 5 bases and J by 0 bases, with 11 bases between. CDR3 protein: CASSNNRDSGANVLTF. The CDR3 bases that were read are TGTGCCAGCAGTAACAACAGGGACTCTGGGGCCAACGTC. Looking up the rest from reference TRBV2 and TRBJ2-6 gives the full variable domain: EPEVTQTPSHQVTQMGQEVILRCVPISNHLYFYWYRQILGQKVEFLVSFYNNEISEKSEIFDDQFSVERPDGSNFTLKIRSTKLEDSAMYFCASSNNRDSGANVLTFGAGSRLTVL.

On this clone: The missing CDR3 end, 3 residues past where the read stops, is filled in from the germline J gene. V is TRBV2 and J is TRBJ1-1, with 7 bases fitting TRBD1. In germline, CDR1 is SNHLY, CDR2 FYNNEI. The CDR3 runs to 14 residues. The CDR3 protein is CASRPGQTYNEAFF. CDR3 DNA, as far as it was read: TGTGCCAGCAGGCCGGGACAGACTTACAATGAG.

About this clone itself: Read coverage stops 3 residues before the CDR3 terminus; the germline J gene supplies the remainder. J is TRBJ1-1 and V is TRBV5-1; D may be TRBD1 (6 bases). Germline V gene lookup returns CDR1 SGHRS and CDR2 YFSETQ. Trimming removed 4 bases at V and 1 base at J, with 17 bases between. The CDR3 extends over 16 amino acids. The CDR3 bases that were read are TGCGCCAGCAGCCCGTATGCGGGGGCCGAGAACACTGAA. Amino acids: CASSPYAGAENTE. From start to end, the CDR3 is CASSPYAGAENTEAFF.

Regarding this clone: The CDR3 end falls 3 residues outside the read, so it is completed with the germline J gene. This chain joins TRBV19 and TRBJ2-7, with TRBD2 matching 12 bases. This CDR3 is 14 amino acids long. The junction had 3 bases not matched to a gene; V was cut back by 6 bases and J by 3 bases. The germline gives CDR1 LNHDA, CDR2 SQIVND (reference sequence). The sequenced CDR3 bases are TGTGCCAGTAGACCGACTAGCGGGAGCTACGAG. This sequence encodes CASRPTSGSYE. The full CDR3 reads CASRPTSGSYEQYF.

With respect to this clone: The observed sequence ends 3 residues before the CDR3 terminus, with the missing tail filled in from the germline J gene. This chain connects TRBV30 to TRBJ2-5; D is undetermined. The V end was cut by 3 bases, the J end by 5 bases, with 10 bases between. The CDR3 contains 12 residues. The germline V gene has CDR1 GTSNPN and CDR2 SVGIG (reference sequence). CDR3 in amino acids: CAWSILGETQYF. The CDR3 DNA, read in part, is TGTGCCTGGAGCATCCTAGGTGAGACC. Filled out from reference TRBV30 and TRBJ2-5, the complete variable domain reads SQTIHQWPATLVQPVGSPLSLECTVEGTSNPNLYWYRQAAGRGLQLLFYSVGIGQISSEVPQNLSASRPQDRQFILSSKKLLLSDSGFYLCAWSILGETQYFGPGTRLLVL.

Turning to this clone: The read finishes 3 residues shy of the CDR3 end, and the germline J gene is used to complete it. The chain has TRBV6-4 and TRBJ1-2; unclear D gene. Germline V gene data show CDR1 as MRHNA and CDR2 as SNTAGT. The CDR3 has 15 residues. CDR3 DNA, as far as it was read: TGTGCCAGCAGAGGCACCCCCCTGCCCACAGATACC. Translation gives CASRGTPLPTDT. The full CDR3 protein is CASRGTPLPTDTYTF.

As to this clone: The read gets to within 3 residues of the CDR3 end, and the germline J gene fills in the rest. V usage is TRBV19 and J usage is TRBJ1-6, with 8 nucleotides matching TRBD1. This CDR3 contains 16 residues. V was clipped by 2 bases and J by 8 bases; unmatched bases: 8. Germline CDR1 reads LNHDA; CDR2 reads SQIVND (reference sequence). The CDR3 DNA, read in part, is TGTGCCAGTAGTATATACGGACAGGGTAACGATTCACCC. Translated, it gives CASSIYGQGNDSP. The CDR3, in full, reads CASSIYGQGNDSPLHF.

On this clone itself: The read ends 3 residues before the CDR3 terminus; that terminus is restored from the germline J gene. The J gene is TRBJ2-7, the V gene TRBV19; possibly TRBD1 for D (6 bases). The CDR3 contains 16 residues. The V end was cut by 6 bases, the J end by 2 bases, with 20 bases between. Germline V gene data show CDR1 as LNHDA and CDR2 as SQIVND (reference sequence). The DNA read from the CDR3 is TGTGCCAGTAGCATGGACAGTACCTGGAGCCCCTACGAG. Translating gives CASSMDSTWSPYE. The whole CDR3 sequence is CASSMDSTWSPYEQYF.

Turning to this clone: The read gets to within 3 residues of the CDR3 end, and the germline J gene fills in the rest. The gene calls are TRBV30 and TRBJ1-4; TRBD1 might be the D (5 bases). The CDR3 is 18 amino acids. CDR1 is GTSNPN and CDR2 is SVGIG in the germline V gene (reference sequence). The part of the CDR3 DNA that was read is TGTGCCTGGAGTAGGTTTACGCGGGGGAGCTCCTATAATTCACCA. Amino acids: CAWSRFTRGSSYNSP. The full CDR3 protein is CAWSRFTRGSSYNSPLFF.

As regards this clone: The read halts 3 residues ahead of the CDR3 end, with the missing end drawn from the germline J gene. The rearrangement joins TRBV11-1 to TRBJ2-5; D not certain. The V and J ends lost 1 base and 3 bases respectively, with 9 bases between them. Germline V gene sequence: CDR1 SGHAT, CDR2 FQDESV (reference sequence). CDR3 length: 14 residues. The CDR3 here is CASSLGWAEETQYF. Incomplete CDR3 DNA: TGTGCCAGCAGCTTAGGGTGGGCCGAAGAGACC. The complete variable domain, with remaining parts taken from reference TRBV11-1 and TRBJ2-5, reads EAEVAQSPRYKITEKSQAVAFWCDPISGHATLYWYRQILGQGPELLVQFQDESVVDDSQLPKDRFSAERLKGVDSTLKIQPAELGDSAMYLCASSLGWAEETQYFGPGTRLLVL.

Regarding this clone: Germline and junction disagree at one end, which may indicate a read error. The CDR3 goes on 3 residues after the read ends, and that part is filled in from the germline J gene. The gene calls are TRBV7-7 and TRBJ2-7; 10 bases match TRBD1. The CDR3 is 13 amino acids. Germline V CDR1 and CDR2: SSHAT, FNYEAQ (reference sequence). This chain's CDR3 is CASSTGQGYEQYF. The sequenced CDR3 bases are TGTGCTAGCAGCACGGGACAGGGGTACGAG.

As concerns this clone: The read terminates 3 residues ahead of where the CDR3 ends, so the germline J gene completes it. This chain connects TRBV6-2 or TRBV6-3 to TRBJ1-5; D ambiguous. Germline loops: CDR1 MNHEY, CDR2 SVGEGT. The CDR3 runs to 13 residues. V shed 4 bases and J shed 5 bases, with 9 bases lying between them. The CDR3 loop is CASSSSGYQPQHF. CDR3 DNA (partial): TGTGCCAGCAGTTCGTCGGGGTATCAGCCC.

In regard to this clone: Read sequence stops 3 residues before the CDR3 end, and the germline J gene provides the missing end. This rearrangement joins TRBV5-1 to TRBJ1-5; D uncertain. Germline lookup yields CDR1 SGHRS and CDR2 YFSETQ. V lost 0 bases and J lost 7, with 11 bases in between. This CDR3 spans 14 amino acids. The CDR3 region is CASSLDPAGQPQHF. The DNA read from the CDR3 is TGCGCCAGCAGCTTGGACCCAGCAGGACAGCCC.

For this clone: The CDR3 end lies 3 residues beyond the end of the read and is filled in from the germline J gene. Other DNA sequences in the sample encode the same CDR3. J is TRBJ1-2 and V is TRBV5-1, with a tentative D call TRBD1 (6 bases). Germline V CDR1 and CDR2: SGHRS, YFSETQ. V lost 0 bases and J 4 bases, leaving 10 bases between the germline ends. This CDR3 comprises 14 residues. The sequenced part of the CDR3 DNA is TGCGCCAGCAGCTTGGTCGGACAGCCCTATGGC. Protein sequence: CASSLVGQPYG. The CDR3 reads in full as CASSLVGQPYGYTF.

In regard to this clone: The read finishes 3 residues shy of the CDR3 end, and the germline J gene is used to complete it. This rearrangement joins TRBV7-2 to TRBJ2-5; possibly TRBD2 for D (5 bases). This CDR3 contains 15 residues. Germline V lookup: CDR1 SGHTA, CDR2 FQGNSA. V lost 4 bases and J lost 4, with 16 bases in between. CDR3 in amino acids: CASSSRVLGGETQYF. The CDR3 bases that were read are TGTGCCAGCAGCTCCCGCGTGCTAGGAGGAGAGACC.

Remarks on this clone: The read terminates 3 residues before the CDR3 end, so the remaining end is supplied by the germline J gene. The J gene is TRBJ1-2, the V gene TRBV19; D unclear. The CDR3 has 14 amino acids. Germline V lookup: CDR1 LNHDA, CDR2 SQIVND (reference sequence). Partial CDR3 DNA: TGTGCCAGTAGTATAGTTAGCGGTGACTACGAC. Translated, it gives CASSIVSGDYD. From start to end, the CDR3 is CASSIVSGDYDYTF.

In the case of this clone: The DNA ends 3 residues before the CDR3 does, and the rest of the CDR3 is filled in from the germline J gene. The chain is built from TRBV18 and TRBJ2-4; TRBD1 agrees at 10 bases. The CDR3 has 15 amino acids. The germline V gene has CDR1 KGHSH and CDR2 LQKENI. CDR3: CASSRRTGGNYGQYF. CDR3 DNA, as far as it was read: TGTGCCAGCTCACGGCGGACAGGGGGTAACTATGGT.

The DNA read from the CDR3 is TGTGCCTGGAGTGGACTAGCGGGACCTTACGAG. This sequence encodes CAWSGLAGPYE. The full CDR3 is CAWSGLAGPYEQYF. The chain has TRBV30 and TRBJ2-7; 11 positions match TRBD2. The read gets to within 3 residues of the CDR3 end, and the germline J gene fills in the rest. Unmatched junction bases numbered 3, after V lost 1 base and J lost 4 bases. Germline V gives CDR1 GTSNPN, CDR2 SVGIG (reference sequence). The CDR3 runs to 14 residues.

Comments on this clone: The CDR3 is cut off 3 residues early in the read; its end comes from the germline J gene. The chain recombines TRBV7-3 with TRBJ2-1, with unresolved D. This CDR3 contains 16 residues. Germline V CDR1 and CDR2: SGHTA, FQGTGA. Deletions cut 3 bases from V and 4 bases from J, with 16 bases between. The part of the CDR3 DNA that was read is TGTGCCAGCAGCTTGATTCCCTCAGGTCGGTACAATGAG. It codes for CASSLIPSGRYNE. The whole CDR3 sequence is CASSLIPSGRYNEQFF. Looking up the rest from reference TRBV7-3 and TRBJ2-1 gives the full variable domain: GAGVSQTPSNKVTEKGKYVELRCDPISGHTALYWYRQSLGQGPEFLIYFQGTGAADDSGLPNDRFFAVRPEGSVSTLKIQRTERGDSAVYLCASSLIPSGRYNEQFFGPGTRLTVL.

For this clone: The read falls 3 residues short of the CDR3 end, and the missing part is taken from the germline J gene. The chain recombines TRBV19 with TRBJ1-5, with no clear D. This CDR3 comprises 16 residues. Germline lookup yields CDR1 LNHDA and CDR2 SQIVND (reference sequence). The V and J ends lost 4 bases and 3 bases respectively, with 16 bases between them. The CDR3 reads CASSTRYDTANQPQHF. The CDR3 DNA, read in part, is TGTGCCAGTAGTACACGATACGACACCGCCAATCAGCCC.

Concerning this clone: The CDR3 end is not reached by the read, which stops 3 residues before it; the germline J gene fills it in. The chain combines TRBV18 with TRBJ1-1, with a tentative D call TRBD1 (5 bases). Germline V lookup: CDR1 KGHSH, CDR2 LQKENI. The CDR3 spans 18 residues. The germline V and J ends were trimmed by 2 bases and 0 bases, with 19 bases remaining between them. CDR3 sequence: CASSPDRIGRGMNTEAFF. The sequenced CDR3 bases are TGTGCCAGCTCACCAGATCGTATTGGTAGGGGTATGAACACTGAA.

To note about this clone: Read data end 3 residues before the CDR3 end; the end is taken from the germline J gene. V and J are TRBV7-3 and TRBJ1-5; no reliable D call. The CDR3 extends over 13 amino acids. Germline V CDR1 and CDR2: SGHTA, FQGTGA. V was trimmed by 5 bases and J by 4 bases, leaving 9 bases between them. The CDR3 spells CASSPGRNQPQHF. The covered CDR3 bases are TGTGCCAGCAGCCCAGGCAGAAATCAGCCC.